These 28 T cell receptor beta chains came from one sample sequenced in a study of Graves' ophthalmopathy and Graves' hyperthyroidism. RNA transcripts yielded amplified TCR beta CDR3 regions. In the first round, RT-PCR was carried out with HTBI primers, and a multiplex PCR formed the second round. TCRdb passed the multiplex PCR reads through MiXCR, listing each CDR3 protein once. The data show under 350,000 distinct CDR3 sequences, with roughly 17% seen just once and over 9% held by the top ten. The sample consisted of peripheral blood. The receptors originated from an adult man with Graves' ophthalmopathy.

This clonotype was observed at least ten times. This chain uses TRBV27 with TRBJ1-1; D is unclear. The germline V and J ends were trimmed by 4 bases and 2 bases, with 14 bases remaining between them. Germline CDR1 reads MNHEY; CDR2 reads SMNVEV (reference sequence). CDR3 size: 15 residues. The CDR3 is CASSSVNPYNTEAFF. Written as DNA, the CDR3 is TGTGCCAGCAGTTCGGTGAACCCCTATAACACTGAAGCTTTCTTT.

The chain has TRBV12-5 and TRBJ1-1; D is perhaps TRBD1 (6 bases). The V and J ends lost 1 base and 1 base respectively, with 10 bases between them. This CDR3 region has 15 residues. Germline lookup yields CDR1 LGHNT and CDR2 FRNRAP. CDR3 amino acids: CASGLGGTPNTEAFF. In nucleotides, the CDR3 is TGTGCTAGTGGTTTGGGTGGGACACCGAACACTGAAGCTTTCTTT.

This clonotype was picked up many times. The chain links TRBV28 to TRBJ1-1; 9 nucleotides align to TRBD1. Trimming removed 6 bases from V and 1 base from J; junction bases left unmatched: 6. Germline lookup yields CDR1 MDHEN and CDR2 SYDVKM. The CDR3 spans 15 residues. The DNA of the CDR3 is TGTGCCAGCAGCCCCGTACAGGGGGCGAACACTGAAGCTTTCTTT. Translation: CASSPVQGANTEAFF.

The table lists this clonotype with a few counts. V gene TRBV12-3 or TRBV12-4 combines with J gene TRBJ2-7, with D possibly matching TRBD1 (6 bases). V gave up 5 bases and J gave up 8 bases, with 19 bases separating them. The length of the CDR3 is 14 residues. The CDR3 region has the DNA TGTGCCAGCAGTCCCAGGGGAAGGGATGAACAGCAGTACTTC. Amino acids: CASSPRGRDEQQYF.

This clonotype showed up many times. The junction differs from germline at one of its ends, possibly a read error. This sequence joins TRBV3-1 and TRBJ2-5; 15 bases are shared with TRBD2. The germline V gene has CDR1 LGHDT and CDR2 YNNKEL (reference sequence). This CDR3 is 16 amino acids long. CDR3 loop: CASSQGTSGRLETQYF. CDR3 bases: TGTGCCAGCAGTCAAGGGACTAGCGGGAGGTTGGAGACCCAGTACTTC.

Ten or more counts support this clonotype. The rearrangement links TRBV28 to TRBJ2-2; D is perhaps TRBD2 (7 bases). CDR3 length equals 16 residues. Deletions cut 8 bases from V and 1 base from J, with 17 bases between. CDR1 MDHEN and CDR2 SYDVKM come from the germline V gene. In DNA, the CDR3 is TGTGCCAGCTGGGAGGGGGGGCAGGAGAACACCGGGGAGCTGTTTTTT. It codes for CASWEGGQENTGELFF.

This clonotype has at least ten counts. For the CDR3, the DNA is TGTGCCAGCAGCGTAGGTTCTAGGTCGACTGGGGAGCTGTTTTTT. This gives the protein CASSVGSRSTGELFF. The V call is TRBV9, the J call TRBJ2-2; D is unresolved. The CDR3 runs 15 residues. V lost 0 bases and J lost 8, with 14 bases in between. Germline V lookup: CDR1 SGDLS, CDR2 YYNGEE. The full variable domain, rest sourced from reference TRBV9 and TRBJ2-2, is DSGVTQTPKHLITATGQRVTLRCSPRSGDLSVYWYQQSLDQGLQFLIQYYNGEERAKGNILERFSAQQFPDLHSELNLSSLELGDSALYFCASSVGSRSTGELFFGEGSRLTVL.

This clonotype was seen many times. This chain joins TRBV30 and TRBJ2-7; D unresolved. Germline V gives CDR1 GTSNPN, CDR2 SVGIG (reference sequence). The CDR3 totals 15 residues. Between the trimmed V and J ends, which lost 0 bases and 2 bases, there was a span of 14 bases. This chain's CDR3 is CAWSVIHRRTYEQYF. In DNA, the CDR3 is TGTGCCTGGAGTGTAATCCACCGTCGGACCTACGAGCAGTACTTC.

This clonotype was recorded many times. The chain carries TRBV6-2 or TRBV6-3 and TRBJ1-3; perhaps TRBD1 as D (6 bases). V shed 8 bases and J shed 0 bases, with 14 bases lying between them. CDR1 is MNHEY and CDR2 is SVGEGT in the germline V gene. This CDR3 region has 15 residues. CDR3 sequence: CASAKDRASGNTIYF. DNA for the CDR3: TGTGCCAGCGCCAAGGACAGAGCCTCTGGAAACACCATATATTTT.

The chain carries TRBV20-1 and TRBJ1-5, with D possibly TRBD1 on 5 matching bases. Germline V CDR1 and CDR2: DFQATT, SNEGSKA (reference sequence). The CDR3 is made up of 14 amino acids. V lost 6 bases to trimming and J lost 3 bases, with 15 bases between them. The CDR3 here is CSARADRSNQPQHF. The CDR3 DNA reads TGCAGTGCCAGGGCAGACAGATCCAATCAGCCCCAGCATTTT.

This clonotype occurred many times. This chain links TRBV20-1 with TRBJ2-5, with a possible D match to TRBD2 (5 bases). Germline V gene lookup returns CDR1 DFQATT and CDR2 SNEGSKA (reference sequence). The length of the CDR3 is 15 residues. V lost 0 bases and J 2 bases, leaving 13 bases between the germline ends. The CDR3, as DNA: TGCAGTGCTAGAGATGTAGCGAGAACACAAGAGACCCAGTACTTC. It yields the protein CSARDVARTQETQYF.

This clonotype has at least ten counts. This chain uses TRBV3-1 with TRBJ2-2, with 9 bases identical to TRBD1. CDR3 length: 15 amino acids. Germline V gene data show CDR1 as LGHDT and CDR2 as YNNKEL (reference sequence). Trimming cost V 2 bases and J 5 bases; bases outside gene matches: 3. Here the CDR3 reads CASSQRDRDTGELFF. The CDR3 DNA reads as TGTGCCAGCAGCCAACGGGACAGGGATACCGGGGAGCTGTTTTTT.

The chain joins TRBV6-1 to TRBJ2-7; 12 bases match TRBD1. The CDR3 has 15 amino acids. Per the germline V gene, CDR1 is MNHNS and CDR2 is SASEGT. Germline trimming cut 5 bases from V and 5 bases from J; bases unmatched to any gene: 7. The CDR3 DNA reads TGTGCCAGCAGTCCAACCGGGACAGGGGGCGACGAGCAGTACTTC. This sequence encodes CASSPTGTGGDEQYF.

This clonotype was detected many times. CDR3 bases: TGTGCCAGCAGCGTAGGGGCGGGAGTAGCCCACGAGCAGTACTTC. Its protein product is CASSVGAGVAHEQYF. This chain joins TRBV9 and TRBJ2-7, with TRBD2 matching 7 bases. The germline V gene has CDR1 SGDLS and CDR2 YYNGEE. This CDR3 is built from 15 residues. Trimming cost V 0 bases and J 5 bases; bases outside gene matches: 8.

Many counts were recorded for this clonotype. This rearrangement joins TRBV11-2 to TRBJ2-7; perhaps TRBD2 as D (5 bases). V lost 2 bases and J 4 bases, leaving 12 bases between the germline ends. This CDR3 is built from 14 residues. Germline V gives CDR1 SGHAT, CDR2 FQNNGV. CDR3 bases: TGTGCCAGCAGCTTACTCAGCGGAGCTTACGAGCAGTACTTC. This translates into CASSLLSGAYEQYF.

Ten or more counts support this clonotype. The rearrangement joins TRBV28 to TRBJ1-2; no reliable D call. Germline V lookup: CDR1 MDHEN, CDR2 SYDVKM. The CDR3 loop spans 14 amino acids. V lost 4 bases and J 5 bases, leaving 14 bases between the germline ends. The CDR3 sequence is CASSSAQASYGYTF. In nucleotides, the CDR3 is TGTGCCAGCAGTTCAGCGCAGGCGAGTTATGGCTACACCTTC.

This clonotype was counted ten times or more. The chain couples TRBV7-9 to TRBJ2-7, with a tentative D call TRBD2 (5 bases). Trimming pared 8 bases from V and 3 bases from J, leaving 17 bases between. The CDR3 loop spans 14 amino acids. CDR1 and CDR2 (germline): SEHNR, FQNEAQ (reference sequence). The chain's CDR3 is CASHRGVESYEQYF. CDR3 coding DNA: TGTGCCAGCCATCGGGGAGTGGAGAGCTACGAGCAGTACTTC.

This clonotype was picked up many times. The rearrangement uses TRBV20-1 and TRBJ1-1; no clear D. V lost 5 bases and J lost 1, with 8 bases in between. This CDR3 has 12 amino acids. Germline V gives CDR1 DFQATT, CDR2 SNEGSKA (reference sequence). The CDR3 protein is CSALHTNTEAFF. The CDR3 DNA is TGCAGTGCTCTTCATACGAACACTGAAGCTTTCTTT.

This clonotype was counted at least ten times. The chain employs TRBV30 and TRBJ2-7; no definite D call. The germline V gene encodes CDR1 GTSNPN and CDR2 SVGIG (reference sequence). This CDR3 comprises 11 residues. V lost 1 base to trimming and J lost 4 bases, with 5 bases between them. CDR3 in amino acids: CAWSAHYEQYF. CDR3 in DNA: TGTGCCTGGAGTGCCCATTACGAGCAGTACTTC.

On this clonotype: At one end the junction does not follow the germline gene, possibly because of a read error. The CDR3 is CAWGGQITGELFF. The CDR3 DNA sequence: TGTGCCTGGGGCGGACAGATCACCGGGGAGCTGTTTTTC. This chain uses TRBV30 with TRBJ2-2, with D tentatively TRBD1 (6 bases). The CDR3 runs 13 residues. Germline loops: CDR1 GTSNPN, CDR2 SVGIG (reference sequence).

The count of this clonotype is one. The chain recombines TRBV6-1 with TRBJ2-7; maybe TRBD1 (5 bases). Per the germline V gene, CDR1 is MNHNS and CDR2 is SASEGT. V was trimmed by 6 bases and J by 4 bases, leaving 13 bases between them. This CDR3 has 13 residues. CDR3 protein: CASSKMQGYEQYF. The CDR3 DNA reads as TGTGCCAGCAGCAAGATGCAGGGTTACGAGCAGTACTTC.

The chain carries TRBV5-1 and TRBJ2-7; D might be TRBD1 (5 bases). The germline CDR1 and CDR2 sequences are SGHRS and YFSETQ. Trimming took 0 bases from V and 3 from J, leaving 13 bases between them. This CDR3 has 15 residues. The CDR3 DNA reads TGCGCCAGCAGCTTGGCCCCAGGGAACTACTACGAGCAGTACTTC. This encodes CASSLAPGNYYEQYF.

This clonotype was recorded at least ten times. This chain connects TRBV7-2 to TRBJ2-7; TRBD1 matches at 7 bases. In germline, CDR1 is SGHTA, CDR2 FQGNSA. CDR3 size: 14 residues. J was trimmed by 2 bases and V by 6 bases; bases with no gene match: 7. The CDR3 DNA follows: TGTGCCAGCAGACCCGGGACAGAAACCTACGAGCAGTACTTC. Amino acids: CASRPGTETYEQYF.

On this clonotype itself: A much larger clone sits a single nucleotide away, making a read error possible. V and J are TRBV18 and TRBJ1-2; D is unresolved. Germline loops: CDR1 KGHSH, CDR2 LQKENI. CDR3 length: 15 amino acids. The CDR3 spells CASSPRPISDYGYIF. CDR3 nucleotide sequence: TGTGCCAGCTCACCAAGGCCTATTTCGGACTATGGCTACATCTTC.

This clonotype occurred many times. The chain uses TRBV6-2 or TRBV6-3 and TRBJ1-5; D might be TRBD1 (5 bases). V was trimmed by 0 bases and J by 6 bases, leaving 9 bases between them. Germline assignment: CDR1 MNHEY and CDR2 SVGEGT. CDR3 length equals 14 residues. The CDR3 DNA sequence: TGTGCCAGCAGTTACTCCAGGGCAACTCAGCCCCAGCATTTT. It encodes CASSYSRATQPQHF.

This clonotype was counted many times. The genes are TRBV13 and TRBJ1-1; D gene unclear. CDR1 and CDR2 from the germline V gene are PRHDT and FYEKMQ (reference sequence). Trimming shortened V by 6 bases and J by 1 base, and 6 bases separated the two germline ends. The CDR3 runs 12 residues. The CDR3 DNA sequence: TGTGCCAGCAGGTCCCGGAACACTGAAGCTTTCTTT. Translated, it gives CASRSRNTEAFF.

This clonotype has ten or more counts. The chain joins TRBV28 to TRBJ2-5; TRBD1 matches 9 bases. Germline values: CDR1 MDHEN, CDR2 SYDVKM. The CDR3 extends over 13 amino acids. J gave up 6 bases and V 6 bases, and 5 bases lay outside the gene matches. CDR3 region: CASRGQGRKTQYF. The CDR3 DNA reads TGTGCCAGCAGGGGACAGGGAAGGAAGACCCAGTACTTC.

In this sample, this clonotype turned up many times. CDR3 DNA: TGTGCCAGCAGCACAGCGGGTGTGGGGACACGTTCACCCCTCCACTTT. Protein: CASSTAGVGTRSPLHF. This sequence joins TRBV7-6 and TRBJ1-6, with D possibly matching TRBD1 (6 bases). Germline lookup yields CDR1 SGHVS and CDR2 FNYEAQ. V lost 5 bases and J 9 bases, leaving 20 bases between the germline ends. This CDR3 comprises 16 residues.